These T cell receptor beta chains were read from a single sample in a study of identifying expanded T cells in peripheral blood. Assay: immunoSEQ multiplex PCR; the TCRdb copy retains only in-frame clones and omits some. The sample carries more than 55,000 clones, around 87% recorded once. The sequenced sample consisted of blood. These receptors all stem from a person between 18 and 69 years old in good health. CDR3s include the opening cysteine and the closing phenylalanine or tryptophan. Fields, in order: V gene, J gene, clone size, D gene, CDR3 DNA, CDR3 protein. D genes are given only for firm matches. Rows may omit the clone size; those that give it use once, few, many or a size class.

V: TRBV7-9
J: TRBJ2-5
size: NA
D: TRBD1
DNA: TGTGCCAGCAGCCAACAGGGGGCTCGAGAGACCCAGTACTTC
CDR3: CASSQQGARETQYF

V: TRBV30
J: TRBJ1-6
size: NA
D: NA
DNA: TGTGCCTGGAGCTCGACCAAACCTTCACCCCTCCACTTT
CDR3: CAWSSTKPSPLHF

V: TRBV5-1
J: TRBJ1-1
size: NA
D: NA
DNA: TGCGCCAGCAGTTTAACCACAGGGCTCACTGAAGCTTTCTTT
CDR3: CASSLTTGLTEAFF

V: TRBV18
J: TRBJ1-3
size: NA
D: TRBD1
DNA: TGTGCCAGCTCACCACCCGGGACAGACCTTACCACCATATATTTT
CDR3: CASSPPGTDLTTIYF

V: TRBV28
J: TRBJ1-1
size: NA
D: NA
DNA: TGTGCCAGCAGTTTTTCATCTCAAGGTTGGGGGCTCAGGAACACTGAAGCTTTCTTT
CDR3: CASSFSSQGWGLRNTEAFF

V: TRBV19
J: TRBJ2-5
size: NA
D: TRBD2
DNA: TGTGCCACATCGAGGGCGGGGGGGCAAATAAGGCAAGAGACCCAGTACTTC
CDR3: CATSRAGGQIRQETQYF

V: TRBV29-1
J: TRBJ2-7
size: NA
D: NA
DNA: TGCAGCGTTGAGACAGGAGCGCGCGAGCAGTACTTC
CDR3: CSVETGAREQYF

V: TRBV4-1
J: TRBJ1-2
size: NA
D: TRBD1
DNA: TGCGCCAGCAGCCCGCGGGACAGGGGAAACTATGGCTACACCTTC
CDR3: CASSPRDRGNYGYTF

V: TRBV29-1
J: TRBJ2-7
size: NA
D: TRBD1
DNA: TGCAGCGTTCTGTGGAGCGACAGGGGAGACTACGAGCAGTACTTC
CDR3: CSVLWSDRGDYEQYF

V: TRBV30
J: TRBJ2-6
size: NA
D: NA
DNA: TGTGCCTGGAGTACCGGGACCACTCTTGGGGCCAACGTCCTGACTTTC
CDR3: CAWSTGTTLGANVLTF

V: TRBV11-1
J: TRBJ2-5
size: NA
D: NA
DNA: TGTGCCAGCAGCTTACTACGGACCAAAGGGACCCAGTACTTC
CDR3: CASSLLRTKGTQYF

V: TRBV5-1
J: TRBJ2-7
size: NA
D: TRBD1
DNA: TGCGCCAGCAGCTACGACAGGGCCTACGAGCAGTACTTC
CDR3: CASSYDRAYEQYF

V: TRBV5-6
J: TRBJ1-1
size: NA
D: TRBD1
DNA: TGTGCCAGCAGCTTGTTCCACACAGGGGGCACTGAAGCTTTCTTT
CDR3: CASSLFHTGGTEAFF

V: TRBV11-2
J: TRBJ2-1
size: NA
D: TRBD1
DNA: TGTGCCAGCAGCTTAGATCAGGGGGATGAGCAGTTCTTC
CDR3: CASSLDQGDEQFF

V: TRBV11-2
J: TRBJ2-2
size: NA
D: TRBD2
DNA: TGTGCCAGCAGCAGACCGGGACTAGCGGGCGGGGAGCTGTTTTTT
CDR3: CASSRPGLAGGELFF

V: TRBV6-1
J: TRBJ1-2
size: NA
D: NA
DNA: TGTGCCAGCGCTTTGGCAAGAAGTGGCTACACCTTC
CDR3: CASALARSGYTF

V: TRBV9
J: TRBJ2-5
size: NA
D: NA
DNA: TGTGCCAGCAGCCCGGGGGGCCACCAAGAGACCCAGTACTTC
CDR3: CASSPGGHQETQYF

V: TRBV2
J: TRBJ2-1
size: NA
D: NA
DNA: TGTGCCAGCAGTGAGCACCTCAATGAGCAGTTCTTC
CDR3: CASSEHLNEQFF

V: TRBV19
J: TRBJ1-6
size: NA
D: TRBD1
DNA: TGTGCCAGTAGCCTCCAGGGGGGCGTATTTTCACCCCTCCACTTT
CDR3: CASSLQGGVFSPLHF

V: TRBV5-6
J: TRBJ2-3
size: once
D: NA
DNA: TGTGCCAGCAGTTCAGGGAGCACAGATACGCAGTATTTT
CDR3: CASSSGSTDTQYF

V: TRBV2
J: TRBJ2-7
size: NA
D: NA
DNA: TGTGCCAGCAGTTATAACGGAGGGGGCTACGAGCAGTACTTC
CDR3: CASSYNGGGYEQYF

V: TRBV9
J: TRBJ2-7
size: NA
D: TRBD2
DNA: TGTGCCAGCAGCCGGGACTATGGGTACGAGCAGTACTTC
CDR3: CASSRDYGYEQYF

V: TRBV6-1
J: TRBJ2-3
size: NA
D: TRBD2
DNA: TGTGCCAGCAGCCCCGGGACTAGCGGGGGGGATACGCAGTATTTT
CDR3: CASSPGTSGGDTQYF

V: TRBV20-1
J: TRBJ2-3
size: NA
D: NA
DNA: TGCAGTGCGGAGAGGTCAGATACGCAGTATTTT
CDR3: CSAERSDTQYF

V: TRBV6-1
J: TRBJ2-1
size: NA
D: TRBD1
DNA: TGTGCCAGCAGTTTACAGGGGGCTGGCGATGAGCAGTTCTTC
CDR3: CASSLQGAGDEQFF

V: TRBV6-5
J: TRBJ1-2
size: NA
D: TRBD1
DNA: TGTGCCACCAGAAGGCAGGGGGCTTACTATGGCTACACCTTC
CDR3: CATRRQGAYYGYTF

V: TRBV5-1
J: TRBJ2-7
size: once
D: NA
DNA: TGCGCCAGCGGGCACGGCGGCTCCTACGAGCAGTACTTC
CDR3: CASGHGGSYEQYF

V: TRBV29-1
J: TRBJ1-4
size: NA
D: TRBD1
DNA: TGCAGCGTTGAGTTCCAGGGGGAGAGTGAAAAACTGTTTTTT
CDR3: CSVEFQGESEKLFF

V: TRBV6-4
J: TRBJ1-5
size: NA
D: NA
DNA: TGTGCCAGCAGTGACTCGGCAGACAATCAGCCCCAGCATTTT
CDR3: CASSDSADNQPQHF

V: TRBV28
J: TRBJ2-3
size: NA
D: NA
DNA: TGTGCCAGCAGTTTCTCAGGGATGAGCACAGATACGCAGTATTTT
CDR3: CASSFSGMSTDTQYF

V: TRBV7-2
J: TRBJ1-5
size: NA
D: NA
DNA: TGTGCCAGCAGCTTAGAGATAGGCAGGGAGGATCAGCCCCAGCATTTT
CDR3: CASSLEIGREDQPQHF

V: TRBV5-1
J: TRBJ2-7
size: NA
D: TRBD2
DNA: TGCGCCAGCAGCTTCTCGACTAGCGCGGGGGAGCAGTACTTC
CDR3: CASSFSTSAGEQYF

V: TRBV28
J: TRBJ1-5
size: once
D: TRBD1
DNA: TGTGCCAGCAGAAGACAGGGAACCTATAGCAATCAGCCCCAGCATTTT
CDR3: CASRRQGTYSNQPQHF

V: TRBV28
J: TRBJ2-5
size: NA
D: NA
DNA: TGTGCCAGCAGATCTCCGGGGCGCAAAGAGACCCAGTACTTC
CDR3: CASRSPGRKETQYF

V: TRBV5-6
J: TRBJ1-3
size: NA
D: NA
DNA: TGTGCCAGCAGCTTGTTGGTCGTTCAGGACTCATCTGGAAACACCATATATTTT
CDR3: CASSLLVVQDSSGNTIYF

V: TRBV5-1
J: TRBJ2-7
size: NA
D: TRBD1
DNA: TGCGCCAGCAGCTCCGGGACAGGGGACTCCTACGAGCAGTACTTC
CDR3: CASSSGTGDSYEQYF

V: TRBV10-3
J: TRBJ1-1
size: NA
D: TRBD1
DNA: TGTGCCATCAGTGCAGGAGCTACAGGGGGCATAGCTGAAGCTTTCTTT
CDR3: CAISAGATGGIAEAFF

V: TRBV27
J: TRBJ2-7
size: NA
D: NA
DNA: TGTGCCAGCAGTCCGCATGCACCCTACGAGCAGTACTTC
CDR3: CASSPHAPYEQYF

V: TRBV7-2
J: TRBJ2-1
size: NA
D: TRBD2
DNA: TGTGCCAGCAGCTTCTGGACTAGCGGGGGGCGCAATGAGCAGTTCTTC
CDR3: CASSFWTSGGRNEQFF

V: TRBV7-2
J: TRBJ2-1
size: once
D: TRBD2
DNA: TGTGCCAGCAGAAAAGTGGCGGGAGTATGGGTCAATGAGCAGTTCTTC
CDR3: CASRKVAGVWVNEQFF

V: TRBV27
J: TRBJ2-7
size: NA
D: TRBD1
DNA: TGTGCCAGCAGCGTGGACAGGGTAGTTGAGCAGTACTTC
CDR3: CASSVDRVVEQYF